A selection of T cell receptor beta chains follows, all from one sample in a study of T cells in Graves' hyperthyroidism and ophthalmopathy. TCRdb re-analysed the multiplex PCR reads in MiXCR, keeping a single row per CDR3 protein. The sample contains about 640,000 distinct CDR3 sequences, around 21% of which appear only once. The material sequenced was blood. These receptors all stem from a man in his thirties or forties with Graves' ophthalmopathy. Each CDR3 is given with its conserved first and last residue. Fields, in order: clone size, D gene, J gene, V gene, CDR3 protein, CDR3 DNA. The D gene is left open where the match is weak. Size is omitted from some rows. Given values are once, few, many or a class for expanded clones.

>NA|NA|TRBJ2-7|TRBV4-1
CASSQEIGYEQYF
TGCGCCAGCAGCCAAGAAATAGGGTACGAGCAGTACTTC
>few|NA|TRBJ1-1|TRBV6-1
CASTTPGVQAFF
TGTGCCAGCACCACCCCTGGTGTTCAAGCTTTCTTT
>NA|NA|TRBJ2-5|TRBV6-6
CASSYSIVAAQETQYF
TGTGCCAGCAGTTACTCGATCGTGGCAGCTCAAGAGACCCAGTACTTC
>many|NA|TRBJ1-3|TRBV3-1
CASSQESSGNTIYF
TGTGCCAGCAGCCAAGAGAGCTCTGGAAACACCATATATTTT
>many|TRBD1|TRBJ2-7|TRBV28
CASSLGIHRGLPYEQYF
TGTGCCAGCAGTTTAGGGATCCACAGGGGGCTCCCCTACGAGCAGTACTTC
>NA|TRBD1|TRBJ1-1|TRBV5-8
CASSPRGPTGTEAFF
TGTGCCAGCAGCCCAAGGGGGCCGACAGGGACAGAAGCTTTCTTT
>many|NA|TRBJ2-3|TRBV2
CASSPTHGPRADTQYF
TGTGCCAGCAGTCCTACACACGGACCGAGGGCAGATACGCAGTATTTT
>few|NA|TRBJ1-3|TRBV24-1
CATSDSRVVGNTIYF
TGTGCCACCAGTGATTCCCGAGTCGTTGGAAACACCATATATTTT
>many|TRBD1|TRBJ1-5|TRBV28
CASSLQMGDRKFFSNQPQHF
TGTGCCAGCAGTTTACAAATGGGGGACAGGAAATTTTTTAGCAATCAGCCCCAGCATTTT
>many|TRBD2|TRBJ2-1|TRBV20-1
CSASRAGRNEQFF
TGCAGTGCTAGTCGAGCGGGAAGGAATGAGCAGTTCTTC
>many|TRBD2|TRBJ2-6|TRBV28
CASTGGESSGANVLTF
TGTGCCAGCACCGGGGGGGAGAGCTCTGGGGCCAACGTCCTGACTTTC
>NA|NA|TRBJ2-4|TRBV2
CASSEWGDIVRAKNIQYF
TGTGCCAGCAGTGAATGGGGGGACATTGTCCGAGCCAAAAACATTCAGTACTTC
>many|NA|TRBJ2-1|TRBV27
CASSLYGVPHNEQFF
TGTGCCAGCAGTTTATATGGAGTCCCGCACAATGAGCAGTTCTTC
>many|NA|TRBJ2-7|TRBV28
CASSSLGTAIWGYEQYF
TGTGCCAGCAGCTCTCTCGGGACGGCGATTTGGGGCTACGAGCAGTACTTC
>many|NA|TRBJ2-3|TRBV29-1
CSVEDIVDYGGTDTQYF
TGCAGCGTTGAAGATATCGTGGACTATGGGGGCACAGATACGCAGTATTTT
>many|TRBD2|TRBJ2-5|TRBV7-7
CASSLAGVGETQYF
TGTGCTAGCAGCTTAGCGGGAGTGGGGGAGACCCAGTACTTC
>NA|NA|TRBJ1-1|TRBV5-1
CASTNQTSMYLCASSLIGGTEAFF
NA
>NA|NA|TRBJ2-1|TRBV27
CASSFLGQGGNEQFF
TGTGCCAGCAGTTTCCTGGGGCAGGGTGGGAATGAGCAGTTCTTC
>NA|TRBD1|TRBJ2-5|TRBV24-1
CATSDDRVPETQYF
TGTGCCACCAGTGACGACAGGGTACCAGAGACCCAGTACTTC
>many|TRBD1|TRBJ2-1|TRBV5-6
CASSNRGLNGRPSSYNEQFF
TGTGCCAGCAGCAACAGGGGGCTAAACGGGAGGCCTAGCTCCTACAATGAGCAGTTCTTC
>NA|NA|TRBJ2-1|TRBV7-9
CASTLGSYNEQFF
TGTGCCAGCACCCTTGGGTCCTACAATGAGCAGTTCTTC
>many|TRBD1|TRBJ2-3|TRBV24-1
CATSDPKRTGSTDTQYF
TGTGCCACCAGTGATCCTAAAAGGACAGGGAGCACAGATACGCAGTATTTT